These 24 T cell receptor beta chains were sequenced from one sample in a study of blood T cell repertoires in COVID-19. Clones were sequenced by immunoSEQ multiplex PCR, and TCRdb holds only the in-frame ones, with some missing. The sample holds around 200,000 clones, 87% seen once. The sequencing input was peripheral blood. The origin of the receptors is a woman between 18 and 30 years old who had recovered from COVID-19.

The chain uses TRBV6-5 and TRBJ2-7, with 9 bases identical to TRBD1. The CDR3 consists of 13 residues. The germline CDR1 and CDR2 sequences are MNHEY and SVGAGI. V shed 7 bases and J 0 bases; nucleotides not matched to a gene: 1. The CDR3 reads CASKDRGSYEQYF. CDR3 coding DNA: TGTGCCAGCAAGGACAGGGGCTCCTACGAGCAGTACTTC.

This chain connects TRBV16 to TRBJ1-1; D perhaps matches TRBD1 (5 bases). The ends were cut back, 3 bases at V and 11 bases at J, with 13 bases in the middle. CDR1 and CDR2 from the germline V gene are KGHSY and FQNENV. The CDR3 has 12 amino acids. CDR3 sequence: CASSQYGDSAFF. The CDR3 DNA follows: TGTGCCAGCAGCCAGTACGGGGACTCGGCTTTCTTT. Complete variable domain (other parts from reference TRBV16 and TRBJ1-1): GEEVAQTPKHLVRGEGQKAKLYCAPIKGHSYVFWYQQVLKNEFKFLISFQNENVFDETGMPKERFSAKCLPNSPCSLEIQATKLEDSAVYFCASSQYGDSAFFGQGTRLTVV.

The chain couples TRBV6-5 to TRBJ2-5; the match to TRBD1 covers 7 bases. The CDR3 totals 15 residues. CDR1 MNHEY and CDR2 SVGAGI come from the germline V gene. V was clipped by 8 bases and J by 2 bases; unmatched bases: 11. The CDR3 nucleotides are TGTGCCAGCGGAAGGGGCAGGGGGTTACAAGAGACCCAGTACTTC. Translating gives CASGRGRGLQETQYF.

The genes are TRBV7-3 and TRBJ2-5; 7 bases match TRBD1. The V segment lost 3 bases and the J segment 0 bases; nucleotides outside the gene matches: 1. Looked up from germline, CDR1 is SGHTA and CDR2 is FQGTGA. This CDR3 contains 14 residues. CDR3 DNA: TGTGCCAGCAGCTTCGACAGGGACCAAGAGACCCAGTACTTC. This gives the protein CASSFDRDQETQYF.

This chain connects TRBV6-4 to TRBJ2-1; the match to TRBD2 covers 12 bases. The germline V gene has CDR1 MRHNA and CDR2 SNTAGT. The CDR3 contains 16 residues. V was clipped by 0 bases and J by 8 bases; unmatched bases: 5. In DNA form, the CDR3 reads TGTGCCAGCAGTGACTCTCTAGCGGGGGGGTCCGATGAGCAGTTCTTC. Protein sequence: CASSDSLAGGSDEQFF.

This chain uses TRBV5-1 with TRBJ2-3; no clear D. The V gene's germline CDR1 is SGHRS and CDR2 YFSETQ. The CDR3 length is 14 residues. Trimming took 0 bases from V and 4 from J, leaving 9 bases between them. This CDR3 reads CASSLDRRADTQYF. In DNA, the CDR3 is TGCGCCAGCAGCTTGGACAGACGAGCAGATACGCAGTATTTT.

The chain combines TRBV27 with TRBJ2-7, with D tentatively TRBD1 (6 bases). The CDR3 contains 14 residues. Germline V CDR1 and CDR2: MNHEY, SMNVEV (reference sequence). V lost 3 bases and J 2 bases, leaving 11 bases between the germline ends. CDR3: CASSFRAGAYEQYV. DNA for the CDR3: TGTGCCAGCAGTTTCAGGGCAGGGGCCTACGAGCAGTACGTC.

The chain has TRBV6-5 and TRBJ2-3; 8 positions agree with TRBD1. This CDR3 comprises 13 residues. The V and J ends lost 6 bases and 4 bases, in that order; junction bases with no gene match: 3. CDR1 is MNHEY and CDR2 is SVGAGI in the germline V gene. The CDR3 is CASRTGEADTQYF. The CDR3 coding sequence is TGTGCCAGCAGGACAGGGGAGGCAGATACGCAGTATTTT.

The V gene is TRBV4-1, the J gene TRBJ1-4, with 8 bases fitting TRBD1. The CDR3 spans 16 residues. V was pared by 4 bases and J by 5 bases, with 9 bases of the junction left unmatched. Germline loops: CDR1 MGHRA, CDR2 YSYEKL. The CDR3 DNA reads TGCGCCAGCAGCCCTCCTAGACAGGGGAAAAATGAAAAACTGTTTTTT. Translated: CASSPPRQGKNEKLFF.

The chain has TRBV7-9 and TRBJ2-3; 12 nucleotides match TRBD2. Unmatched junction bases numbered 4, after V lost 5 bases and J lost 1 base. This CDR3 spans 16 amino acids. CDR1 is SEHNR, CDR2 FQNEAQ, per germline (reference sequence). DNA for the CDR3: TGTGCCAGCAGCCTCACTAGCGGGGGGCGCACAGATACGCAGTATTTT. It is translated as CASSLTSGGRTDTQYF.

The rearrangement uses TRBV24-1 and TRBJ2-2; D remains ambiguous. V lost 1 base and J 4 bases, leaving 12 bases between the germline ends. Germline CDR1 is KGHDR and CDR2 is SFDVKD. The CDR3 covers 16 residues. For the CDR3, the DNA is TGTGCCACCAGTGATTTATCTGCCACAGCCACCGGGGAGCTGTTTTTT. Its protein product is CATSDLSATATGELFF.

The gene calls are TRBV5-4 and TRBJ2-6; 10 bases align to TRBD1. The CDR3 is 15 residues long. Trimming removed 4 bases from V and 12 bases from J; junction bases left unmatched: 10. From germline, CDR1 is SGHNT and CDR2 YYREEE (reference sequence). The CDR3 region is CASSVPRQGAAVLTF. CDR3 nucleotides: TGTGCCAGCAGCGTACCGAGACAGGGGGCAGCCGTCCTGACTTTC.

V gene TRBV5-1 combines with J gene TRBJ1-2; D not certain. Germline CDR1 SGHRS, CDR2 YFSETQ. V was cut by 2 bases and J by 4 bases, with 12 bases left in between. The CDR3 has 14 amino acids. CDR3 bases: TGCGCCAGCAGCTTTCGAGGAGCTAGCTATGGCTACACCTTC. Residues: CASSFRGASYGYTF.

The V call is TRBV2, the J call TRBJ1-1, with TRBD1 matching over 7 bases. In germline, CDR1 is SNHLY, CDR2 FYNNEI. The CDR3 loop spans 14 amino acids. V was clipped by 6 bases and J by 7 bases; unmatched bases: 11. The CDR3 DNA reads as TGTGCCAGCAGACTACTTCAGGGGGGTGATGAAGCTTTCTTT. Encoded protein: CASRLLQGGDEAFF.

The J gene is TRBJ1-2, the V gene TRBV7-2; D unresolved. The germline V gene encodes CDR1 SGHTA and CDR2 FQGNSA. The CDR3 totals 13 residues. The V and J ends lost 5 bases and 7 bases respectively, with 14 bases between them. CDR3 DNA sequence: TGTGCCAGCAGCATTATAACGGGGAGTGGCTACACCTTC. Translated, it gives CASSIITGSGYTF.

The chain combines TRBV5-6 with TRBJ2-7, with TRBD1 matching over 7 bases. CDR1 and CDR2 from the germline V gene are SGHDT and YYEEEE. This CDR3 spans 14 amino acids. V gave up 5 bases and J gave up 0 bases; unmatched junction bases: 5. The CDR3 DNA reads TGTGCCAGCAGAGGACAGGTTAGCTCCTACGAGCAGTACGTC. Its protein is CASRGQVSSYEQYV.

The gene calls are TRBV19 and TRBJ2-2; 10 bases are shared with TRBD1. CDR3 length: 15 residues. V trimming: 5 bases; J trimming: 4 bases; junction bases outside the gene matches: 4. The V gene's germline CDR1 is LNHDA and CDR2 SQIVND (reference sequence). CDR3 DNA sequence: TGTGCCAGTAGTGACAGGGGGCGCGGCACCGGGGAGCTGTTTTTT. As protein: CASSDRGRGTGELFF.

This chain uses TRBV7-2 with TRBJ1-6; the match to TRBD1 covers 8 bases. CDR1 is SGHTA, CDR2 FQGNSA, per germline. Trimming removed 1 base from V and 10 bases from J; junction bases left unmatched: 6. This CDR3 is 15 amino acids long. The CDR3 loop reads CASSLGGTGRSPLHF. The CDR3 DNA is TGTGCCAGCAGCTTAGGGGGGACAGGAAGATCACCCCTCCACTTT. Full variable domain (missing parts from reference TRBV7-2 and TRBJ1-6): GAGVSQSPSNKVTEKGKDVELRCDPISGHTALYWYRQSLGQGLEFLIYFQGNSAPDKSGLPSDRFSAERTGGSVSTLTIQRTQQEDSAVYLCASSLGGTGRSPLHFGNGTRLTVT.

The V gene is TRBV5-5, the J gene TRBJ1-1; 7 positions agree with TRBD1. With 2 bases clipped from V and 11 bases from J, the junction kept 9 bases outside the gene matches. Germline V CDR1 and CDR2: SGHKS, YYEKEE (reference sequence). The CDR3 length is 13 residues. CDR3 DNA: TGTGCCAGCAGCTTTCGGGACAGCGGGCAGGCTTTCTTT. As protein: CASSFRDSGQAFF.

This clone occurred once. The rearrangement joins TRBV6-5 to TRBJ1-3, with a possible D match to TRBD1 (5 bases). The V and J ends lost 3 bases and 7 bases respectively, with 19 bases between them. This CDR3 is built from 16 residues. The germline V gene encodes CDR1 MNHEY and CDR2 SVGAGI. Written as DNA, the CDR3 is TGTGCCAGCAGTTATACTGAGCCAAGGGGCCTGAACACCATATATTTT. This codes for CASSYTEPRGLNTIYF.

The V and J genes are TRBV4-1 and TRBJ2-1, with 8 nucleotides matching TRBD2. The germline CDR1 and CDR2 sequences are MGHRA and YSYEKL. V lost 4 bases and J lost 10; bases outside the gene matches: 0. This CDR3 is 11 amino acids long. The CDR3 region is CASSRGGEQFF. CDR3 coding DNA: TGCGCCAGCAGCCGCGGGGGGGAGCAGTTCTTC.

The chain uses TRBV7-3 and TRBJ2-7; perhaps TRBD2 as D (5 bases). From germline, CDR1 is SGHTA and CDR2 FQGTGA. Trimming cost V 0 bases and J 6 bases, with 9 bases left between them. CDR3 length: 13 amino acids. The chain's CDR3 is CASSLTLASEQYV. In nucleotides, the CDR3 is TGTGCCAGCAGCTTAACCCTAGCATCCGAGCAGTACGTC.

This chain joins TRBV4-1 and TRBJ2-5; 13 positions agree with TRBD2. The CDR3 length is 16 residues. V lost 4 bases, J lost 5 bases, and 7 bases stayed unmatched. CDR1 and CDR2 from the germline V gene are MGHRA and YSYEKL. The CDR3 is CASSRQPGLAGETQYF. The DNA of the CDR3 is TGCGCCAGCAGCCGTCAACCGGGACTAGCGGGGGAGACCCAGTACTTC.

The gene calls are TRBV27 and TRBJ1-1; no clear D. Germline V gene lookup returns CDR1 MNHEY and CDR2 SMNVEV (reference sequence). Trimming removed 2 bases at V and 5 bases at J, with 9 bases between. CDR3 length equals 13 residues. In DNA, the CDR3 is TGTGCCAGCAGTTTAAGCGCCCTGACTGAAGCTTTCTTT. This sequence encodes CASSLSALTEAFF.